A single sample gave rise to the 26 T cell receptor beta chains below, sequenced in a study of T-cell reconstitution after alpha-beta-depleted transplantation in children. Preparing the TCRbeta library involved the use of unique molecular identifiers. TCRdb called the PCR reads again in MiXCR, with one record for every CDR3 protein. The sample contains about 110,000 distinct CDR3 sequences, about 9.3% of which appear only once. Specimen: PBMCs, collected before TCRalphabeta/CD19-depleted stem cell transplant. The origin of the receptors is a boy between 2 and 15 years old with acute lymphoblastic leukemia, due to receive a stem cell transplant.

The J gene is TRBJ2-1, the V gene TRBV10-3; 11 nucleotides match TRBD2. CDR1 and CDR2 from the germline V gene are ENHRY and SYGVKD. After removal of 2 bases from V and 0 bases from J, the junction contained 6 bases not matched to a gene. The CDR3 has 18 residues. The CDR3 DNA reads as TGTGCCATCAGTGAGCCTAGCGGGGGGAAAAGCTCCTACAATGAGCAGTTCTTC. It is translated as CAISEPSGGKSSYNEQFF.

This clonotype was counted between two and nine times. The V and J genes are TRBV5-1 and TRBJ2-7; no definite D call. The CDR3 runs to 15 residues. V lost 2 bases, J lost 7 bases, and 19 bases lay in between. CDR1 and CDR2 (germline): SGHRS, YFSETQ. CDR3 loop: CASSFLTGGYGEQYF. The CDR3 bases are TGCGCCAGCAGCTTCCTAACGGGTGGGTACGGGGAGCAGTACTTC.

The chain is built from TRBV5-6 and TRBJ2-7, with TRBD1 as a possible D gene (6 bases). Germline-derived CDR1 and CDR2 are SGHDT and YYEEEE. CDR3 length equals 16 residues. The V gene lost 0 bases and the J gene lost 5 bases, with 18 bases spanning the gap. This CDR3 reads CASSLDPQGRYDEQYF. CDR3 nucleotides: TGTGCCAGCAGCTTGGATCCCCAGGGGCGCTACGACGAGCAGTACTTC. The complete variable domain, with remaining parts taken from reference TRBV5-6 and TRBJ2-7, reads DAGVTQSPTHLIKTRGQQVTLRCSPKSGHDTVSWYQQALGQGPQFIFQYYEEEERQRGNFPDRFSGHQFPNYSSELNVNALLLGDSALYLCASSLDPQGRYDEQYFGPGTRLTVT.

Many counts were recorded for this clonotype. CDR3 DNA sequence: TGTGCCAGCAGCTCATTACGGGGGACCGAAACCCCCGGGGAGCTGTTTTTT. It is translated as CASSSLRGTETPGELFF. V and J are TRBV7-9 and TRBJ2-2, with D tentatively TRBD2 (6 bases). Trimming took 4 bases from V and 6 from J, leaving 21 bases between them. This CDR3 region has 17 residues. CDR1 is SEHNR, CDR2 FQNEAQ, per germline (reference sequence).

The V gene is TRBV27, the J gene TRBJ2-3; 12 bases match TRBD2. This CDR3 has 15 residues. Germline V gives CDR1 MNHEY, CDR2 SMNVEV (reference sequence). The V gene end was trimmed by 3 bases and the J gene end by 4 bases; junction bases not matched to a gene: 2. CDR3 protein: CASSLTSGSPDTQYF. The CDR3 nucleotides are TGTGCCAGCAGTTTGACTAGCGGGAGCCCAGATACGCAGTATTTT.

V and J are TRBV19 and TRBJ2-1; D might be TRBD1 (5 bases). The CDR3 is 17 residues long. Between the trimmed V and J ends, which lost 5 bases and 2 bases, there was a span of 19 bases. Germline values: CDR1 LNHDA, CDR2 SQIVND (reference sequence). CDR3 in amino acids: CASSYLQVGGPYNEQFF. The CDR3 DNA reads TGTGCCAGTAGTTATTTACAGGTTGGCGGTCCCTACAATGAGCAGTTCTTC.

This clonotype was counted at least ten times. This sequence joins TRBV27 and TRBJ2-1; D is possibly TRBD2 (5 bases). The CDR3 runs 15 residues. Germline CDR1 reads MNHEY; CDR2 reads SMNVEV (reference sequence). Trimming pared 2 bases from V and 0 bases from J, leaving 8 bases between. The CDR3 sequence: CASSLEGSSYNEQFF. In DNA, the CDR3 is TGTGCCAGCAGTTTAGAGGGTAGCTCCTACAATGAGCAGTTCTTC.

The table lists this clonotype with a few counts. This chain uses TRBV7-8 with TRBJ1-1, with D possibly TRBD1 on 5 matching bases. This CDR3 has 14 residues. CDR1 SGHVS and CDR2 FQNEAQ come from the germline V gene. Deletions cut 1 base from V and 3 bases from J, with 9 bases between. The CDR3 region has the DNA TGTGCCAGCAGCTTAGGGGGGGGGTACACTGAAGCTTTCTTT. Protein product: CASSLGGGYTEAFF.

This clonotype was counted a few times. V and J are TRBV15 and TRBJ2-3; 9 bases fit TRBD2. This CDR3 region has 13 residues. Unmatched junction bases numbered 5, after V lost 5 bases and J lost 8 bases. Germline CDR1 is LNHNV and CDR2 is YYDKDF (reference sequence). For the CDR3, the DNA is TGTGCCACCAGCCCCCAGCGGGAGGTTACGCAGTATTTT. As protein: CATSPQREVTQYF.

This clonotype was observed many times. The V call is TRBV20-1, the J call TRBJ2-7, with D possibly matching TRBD1 (5 bases). Germline values: CDR1 DFQATT, CDR2 SNEGSKA (reference sequence). Trimming stripped 3 bases from V and 1 base from J, with 10 bases between. The CDR3 runs 13 residues. The DNA of the CDR3 is TGCAGTGCTAGCGGTCAGGGATCCTACGAGCAGTACTTC. As protein: CSASGQGSYEQYF.

This rearrangement joins TRBV5-5 to TRBJ2-7; D gene uncertain. This CDR3 has 17 amino acids. V was clipped by 3 bases and J by 2 bases, with 21 bases between them. Germline CDR1 is SGHKS and CDR2 is YYEKEE (reference sequence). For the CDR3, the DNA is TGTGCCAGCAGCTCTACCCACAGTGTCCTCCGAACCTACGAGCAGTACTTC. Translated, it gives CASSSTHSVLRTYEQYF.

The J gene is TRBJ2-7, the V gene TRBV16; D remains ambiguous. The CDR3 runs to 13 residues. The V end lost 3 bases, the J end lost 5 bases, and 11 bases lay between the germline ends. The V gene's germline CDR1 is KGHSY and CDR2 FQNENV. Written as DNA, the CDR3 is TGTGCCAGCAGCCATAGACAAATCCACGAGCAGTACTTC. Translating gives CASSHRQIHEQYF. The full variable domain, with the rest looked up from reference TRBV16 and TRBJ2-7, is GEEVAQTPKHLVRGEGQKAKLYCAPIKGHSYVFWYQQVLKNEFKFLISFQNENVFDETGMPKERFSAKCLPNSPCSLEIQATKLEDSAVYFCASSHRQIHEQYFGPGTRLTVT.

This clonotype showed up just a few times. The CDR3 coding sequence is TGTGCCAGCAGAACAGGGGGCCAGCGCAATCAGCCCCAGCATTTT. Its protein product is CASRTGGQRNQPQHF. The chain recombines TRBV28 with TRBJ1-5, with 9 nucleotides matching TRBD1. V dropped 6 bases and J dropped 2; count of bases not matched to a gene: 5. The V gene's germline CDR1 is MDHEN and CDR2 SYDVKM. The CDR3 runs 15 residues.

Of note for this clonotype: Germline is not matched at one junction end, which may reflect a read error. The rearrangement links TRBV20-1 to TRBJ1-2; the match to TRBD1 covers 12 bases. The CDR3 spans 13 residues. Germline V gene lookup returns CDR1 DFQATT and CDR2 SNEGSKA (reference sequence). The CDR3 protein is CSARDRGLWGYTF. CDR3 nucleotide sequence: TGTAGTGCTCGGGACAGGGGGCTGTGGGGCTACACCTTC.

Concerning this clonotype: A much larger clone sits a single nucleotide away, making a read error possible. The V and J genes are TRBV5-7 and TRBJ2-2; the D is unclear. TRBV5-7 is identified as an open reading frame with a role that is uncertain. The V and J ends lost 4 bases and 9 bases respectively, with 13 bases between them. The CDR3 has 13 amino acids. CDR3 nucleotides: TGTGCCAGCAGCCCTGGGGTGGTCCGGGAGCTGTTTTTT. This encodes CASSPGVVRELFF.

This clonotype occurred a few times. The chain links TRBV5-4 to TRBJ1-2; D gene unclear. V dropped 4 bases and J dropped 4 bases, with 14 bases sitting between them. The CDR3 is 14 residues long. Germline V gene sequence: CDR1 SGHNT, CDR2 YYREEE (reference sequence). The CDR3: CASSLEDWFYGYTF. CDR3 nucleotide sequence: TGTGCCAGCAGCCTGGAAGACTGGTTCTATGGCTACACCTTC.

The table lists this clonotype with many counts. The rearrangement uses TRBV3-1 and TRBJ2-2; D gene uncertain. The germline V and J ends were trimmed by 6 bases and 7 bases, with 12 bases remaining between them. The CDR3 covers 13 residues. Germline V gives CDR1 LGHDT, CDR2 YNNKEL (reference sequence). CDR3 loop: CASRALRNGELFF. CDR3 nucleotide sequence: TGTGCCAGCAGGGCCCTGAGAAACGGGGAGCTGTTTTTT.

This clonotype was seen many times. The rearrangement joins TRBV12-3 or TRBV12-4 to TRBJ2-1; 13 bases are shared with TRBD2. This CDR3 contains 15 residues. Trimming cost V 7 bases and J 7 bases; bases outside gene matches: 7. The CDR3 DNA reads TGTGCCAGCACCGGACTAGCGGGAGTGATGAATGAGCAGTTCTTC. The encoded protein is CASTGLAGVMNEQFF.

In this sample, this clonotype turned up many times. This chain connects TRBV25-1 to TRBJ2-3; a weak D match, TRBD2 (5 bases). The CDR3 loop spans 15 amino acids. V was trimmed by 2 bases and J by 0 bases, leaving 9 bases between them. The V gene's germline CDR1 is MGHDK and CDR2 SYGVNS. The CDR3 is CASSEIEGSTDTQYF. The CDR3 DNA sequence: TGTGCCAGCAGTGAAATAGAGGGCAGCACAGATACGCAGTATTTT. Full variable domain (outside the CDR3, taken from reference TRBV25-1 and TRBJ2-3): EADIYQTPRYLVIGTGKKITLECSQTMGHDKMYWYQQDPGMELHLIHYSYGVNSTEKGDLSSESTVSRIRTEHFPLTLESARPSHTSQYLCASSEIEGSTDTQYFGPGTRLTVL.

The chain joins TRBV5-1 to TRBJ1-1; no clear D. CDR3 length equals 15 residues. The V end lost 0 bases, the J end lost 0 bases, and 9 bases lay between the germline ends. Germline V lookup: CDR1 SGHRS, CDR2 YFSETQ. The CDR3 reads CASSLAAGLNTEAFF. The CDR3 DNA reads as TGCGCCAGCAGCTTGGCCGCGGGATTGAACACTGAAGCTTTCTTT.

As for this clonotype: The CDR3 ends on some other residue instead of the conserved phenylalanine or tryptophan, so this is likely a read error. The chain employs TRBV20-1 and TRBJ2-1, with D perhaps TRBD1 (5 bases). CDR1 and CDR2 (germline): DFQATT, SNEGSKA (reference sequence). Trimming shortened V by 3 bases and J by 3 bases, and 18 bases separated the two germline ends. This CDR3 contains 16 residues. Here the CDR3 DNA reads TGCAGTGCTAGCGCTCTGAAAGGACAAAACTACAATGAGCAGTTCTTA. Protein: CSASALKGQNYNEQFL.

This clonotype was found many times. V is TRBV12-3 or TRBV12-4 and J is TRBJ2-7; 7 bases fit TRBD2. The CDR3 has 15 amino acids. The junction had 10 bases not matched to a gene; V was cut back by 6 bases and J by 2 bases. Here the CDR3 DNA reads TGTGCCAGCAGCGATCCTAGCGGACACCCCTACGAGCAGTACTTC. This encodes CASSDPSGHPYEQYF.

This clonotype occurred many times. The V gene is TRBV7-9, the J gene TRBJ2-1, with D uncertain. The CDR3 has 11 residues. Germline V lookup: CDR1 SEHNR, CDR2 FQNEAQ (reference sequence). The V end was cut by 1 base, the J end by 8 bases, with 3 bases between. The CDR3 reads CASSLVDEQFF. In DNA, the CDR3 is TGTGCCAGCAGCTTAGTGGATGAGCAGTTCTTC.

This clonotype was seen a few times. The chain is built from TRBV7-9 and TRBJ2-2; TRBD1 matches at 8 bases. CDR1 is SEHNR and CDR2 is FQNEAQ in the germline V gene (reference sequence). V shed 10 bases and J 4 bases; nucleotides not matched to a gene: 5. The CDR3 is made up of 13 amino acids. This chain's CDR3 is CATRDRPTGELFF. DNA for the CDR3: TGTGCCACACGGGACAGGCCCACCGGGGAGCTGTTTTTT. Full variable domain (remainder filled in from reference TRBV7-9 and TRBJ2-2): DTGVSQNPRHKITKRGQNVTFRCDPISEHNRLYWYRQTLGQGPEFLTYFQNEAQLEKSRLLSDRFSAERPKGSFSTLEIQRTEQGDSAMYLCATRDRPTGELFFGEGSRLTVL.

In its sample, this clonotype was seen a few times. The V call is TRBV9, the J call TRBJ2-3; 10 positions agree with TRBD1. Germline loops: CDR1 SGDLS, CDR2 YYNGEE. The CDR3 runs 15 residues. V shed 3 bases and J 6 bases; nucleotides not matched to a gene: 7. CDR3 loop: CASSARQGAWDTQYF. CDR3 nucleotide sequence: TGTGCCAGCAGCGCACGACAGGGGGCTTGGGATACGCAGTATTTT. The full variable domain, in which reference TRBV9 and TRBJ2-3 provide the parts outside the CDR3, is DSGVTQTPKHLITATGQRVTLRCSPRSGDLSVYWYQQSLDQGLQFLIQYYNGEERAKGNILERFSAQQFPDLHSELNLSSLELGDSALYFCASSARQGAWDTQYFGPGTRLTVL.

This clonotype was observed at least ten times. V is TRBV5-1 and J is TRBJ1-6; a weak D match, TRBD1 (6 bases). Trimming shortened V by 2 bases and J by 9 bases, and 18 bases separated the two germline ends. The CDR3 consists of 16 residues. CDR1 is SGHRS, CDR2 YFSETQ, per germline. The CDR3 DNA sequence: TGCGCCAGCAGCTTAAAGGGGGGGACATCAGGTTCACCCCTCCACTTT. Its translation: CASSLKGGTSGSPLHF.